These T cell receptor beta chains were read from a single sample in a study of T cell responses to AZD1222 COVID-19 vaccine. Sequencing was performed with immunoSEQ multiplex PCR; in TCRdb, only in-frame clones are kept and a portion is missing. The sample records 200,000 or so clones, 90% to 95% being singletons. The input for sequencing was peripheral blood, taken on day 0 of AZD1222 vaccination. The receptors stem from an adult in good health. The CDR3 runs from the conserved cysteine through the conserved F or W. A D gene is named only where the DNA matches it firmly. Size is omitted from some rows. Given values are once, few, many or a class for expanded clones.

D gene	clone size	V gene	J gene	CDR3 protein	CDR3 DNA
TRBD1	NA	TRBV19	TRBJ1-5	CASRPGQGAGYNQPQHF	TGTGCCAGTAGACCAGGACAGGGGGCGGGTTATAATCAGCCCCAGCATTTT
NA	many	TRBV28	TRBJ1-4	CASSLFARGDNEKLFF	TGTGCCAGCAGTTTATTTGCGCGGGGGGATAATGAAAAACTGTTTTTT
NA	NA	TRBV12-3/TRBV12-4	TRBJ1-5	CASTRLVGQPQHF	TGTGCCAGCACCCGGTTGGTTGGTCAGCCCCAGCATTTT
NA	NA	TRBV7-3	TRBJ2-2	CASSPNTGELFF	TGTGCCAGCAGCCCGAACACCGGGGAGCTGTTTTTT
NA	NA	TRBV2	TRBJ1-5	CASSEGQVNNQPQHF	TGTGCCAGCAGTGAAGGACAGGTTAACAATCAGCCCCAGCATTTT
TRBD1	NA	TRBV19	TRBJ1-6	CASSETGESPLHF	TGTGCCAGTAGTGAGACAGGGGAATCACCCCTCCACTTT
TRBD1	NA	TRBV13	TRBJ1-2	CASSFLGGSGYTF	TGTGCCAGCAGCTTTTTAGGGGGCTCTGGCTACACCTTC
TRBD1	NA	TRBV25-1	TRBJ2-2	CASRGPGQVNTGELFF	TGTGCCAGCAGGGGTCCGGGACAGGTGAACACCGGGGAGCTGTTTTTT
TRBD2	NA	TRBV7-9	TRBJ2-7	CASSLGGGSSYEQYF	TGTGCCAGCAGCTTAGGCGGCGGGAGCTCCTACGAGCAGTACTTC
TRBD1	NA	TRBV6-5	TRBJ1-2	CASSLGQGHGYTF	TGTGCCAGCAGTCTCGGACAGGGCCATGGCTACACCTTC
NA	few	TRBV21-1	TRBJ1-3	CASSKEAYDPGNTIYF	TGTGCCAGCAGCAAAGAAGCGTACGATCCTGGAAACACCATATATTTT
TRBD1	NA	TRBV6-6	TRBJ1-2	CASSLRGQGHGYTF	TGTGCCAGCAGTTTACGCGGACAGGGGCATGGCTACACCTTC
TRBD1	NA	TRBV6-5	TRBJ1-4	CASRQDRAREKLFF	TGTGCCAGCAGGCAGGACAGGGCACGGGAAAAACTGTTTTTT
NA	once	TRBV5-3	TRBJ1-1	CARSLKLTGHPNTEAFF	TGTGCCAGAAGCTTGAAACTTACAGGCCACCCTAACACTGAAGCTTTCTTT
NA	NA	TRBV28	TRBJ1-2	CASSFEGRGYTF	TGTGCCAGCAGTTTTGAGGGTAGGGGCTACACCTTC
TRBD1	NA	TRBV6-4	TRBJ1-5	CASILTRTGLNQPQHF	TGTGCCAGCATCCTTACCAGGACAGGGCTCAATCAGCCCCAGCATTTT
NA	once	TRBV9	TRBJ1-6	CASKEGKGSSPLHF	TGTGCCAGCAAAGAGGGGAAGGGGAGTTCACCCCTCCACTTT
NA	NA	TRBV6-1	TRBJ1-2	CASSEVSLYGYTF	TGTGCCAGCAGTGAAGTATCACTTTATGGCTACACCTTC
TRBD1	few	TRBV29-1	TRBJ2-2	CSVGDRANTGELFF	TGCAGCGTTGGGGACAGGGCGAACACCGGGGAGCTGTTTTTT
TRBD1	NA	TRBV28	TRBJ1-5	CASSTHLDRERHF	TGTGCCAGCAGTACACACCTCGACAGGGAACGGCATTTT
TRBD2	NA	TRBV6-5	TRBJ2-1	CASMRGTSGYNEQFF	TGTGCCAGTATGCGCGGGACTAGCGGTTACAATGAGCAGTTCTTC
NA	NA	TRBV4-2	TRBJ1-1	CASSQAAGNTEAFF	TGTGCCAGCAGCCAAGCGGCGGGAAACACTGAAGCTTTCTTT
NA	NA	TRBV13	TRBJ2-1	CASSLESHGVRTYNEQFF	TGTGCCAGCAGCTTAGAATCCCACGGCGTGCGAACGTACAATGAGCAGTTCTTC
TRBD2	NA	TRBV5-1	TRBJ2-1	CASSDSGTSRNEQFF	TGCGCCAGCAGCGATTCCGGGACTAGCCGCAATGAGCAGTTCTTC
NA	NA	TRBV7-2	TRBJ2-7	CASSLAGPSREQYF	TGTGCCAGCAGCTTAGCGGGTCCCTCCAGGGAGCAGTACTTC
NA	NA	TRBV6-6	TRBJ2-7	CASSYSPSSLSYEQYF	TGTGCCAGCAGTTACTCGCCGTCTAGCTTAAGCTACGAGCAGTACTTC
NA	NA	TRBV27	TRBJ1-1	CASSLQGQTEAFF	TGTGCCAGCAGTTTACAAGGACAGACTGAAGCTTTCTTT
NA	NA	TRBV4-2	TRBJ1-2	CASGRDGYTF	TGTGCCTCCGGTAGGGATGGCTACACCTTC
NA	once	TRBV20-1	TRBJ2-1	CSVGGLFF	TGCAGTGTTGGGGGGTTGTTCTTC
TRBD1	NA	TRBV12-3/TRBV12-4	TRBJ2-3	CARNWDRTDTQYF	TGTGCCCGCAATTGGGACAGAACAGATACGCAGTATTTT
NA	NA	TRBV30	TRBJ1-6	CAFLRDLDSPLHF	TGTGCCTTTCTACGGGACCTCGATTCACCCCTCCACTTT
NA	many	TRBV25-1	TRBJ2-2	CASSTGMGSNTGELFF	TGTGCCAGCAGTACGGGGATGGGGTCCAACACCGGGGAGCTGTTTTTT
TRBD1	once	TRBV7-8	TRBJ1-4	CASRLTGRGEKLFF	TGTGCCAGCAGGCTGACAGGGCGAGGTGAAAAACTGTTTTTT
NA	NA	TRBV30	TRBJ1-6	CAWKQGLALHF	TGTGCCTGGAAACAAGGGTTGGCCCTCCACTTT
TRBD1	NA	TRBV6-5	TRBJ1-2	CASSSSGQGAGGYTF	TGTGCCAGCAGTTCCTCGGGACAGGGGGCCGGTGGCTACACCTTC
NA	NA	TRBV27	TRBJ1-1	CASSFHHTGIEAFF	TGTGCCAGCAGTTTCCACCATACAGGGATTGAAGCTTTCTTT
NA	NA	TRBV5-1	TRBJ1-5	CASSLYGPNQPQHF	TGCGCCAGCAGCTTGTACGGTCCCAATCAGCCCCAGCATTTT
TRBD1	few	TRBV3-1/TRBV3-2	TRBJ1-6	CASSRWTGDLSNSPLHF	TGTGCCAGCAGCCGCTGGACAGGGGATTTGTCTAATTCACCCCTCCACTTT
NA	NA	TRBV5-6	TRBJ1-1	CASSLTTPGTEAFF	TGTGCCAGCAGCTTGACAACTCCGGGCACTGAAGCTTTCTTT
NA	NA	TRBV28	TRBJ1-5	CASSLIQGGNQPQHF	TGTGCCAGCAGTTTAATACAGGGAGGCAATCAGCCCCAGCATTTT
TRBD1	NA	TRBV6-5	TRBJ1-6	CASSLPQGARSPLHF	TGTGCCAGCAGTCTTCCTCAGGGGGCGCGTTCACCCCTCCACTTT
TRBD1	few	TRBV2	TRBJ1-2	CASSVRTGDYGYTF	TGTGCCAGCAGTGTGAGGACAGGGGATTATGGCTACACCTTC
NA	NA	TRBV11-2	TRBJ2-7	CASSLGRGPPYEQYF	TGTGCCAGCAGCTTAGGGCGGGGTCCCCCCTACGAGCAGTACTTC
NA	once	TRBV7-2	TRBJ2-5	CASSRVGGIETQYF	TGTGCCAGCAGTCGAGTTGGGGGAATAGAGACCCAGTACTTC
NA	NA	TRBV30	TRBJ1-5	CAWSLNSSPQHF	TGTGCCTGGAGCCTAAACAGTTCCCCCCAGCATTTT
TRBD1	once	TRBV24-1	TRBJ1-2	CATSDDRVDGYTF	TGTGCCACCAGTGATGACAGGGTTGACGGCTACACCTTC
NA	NA	TRBV6-5	TRBJ1-5	CASSSLNSNQPQHF	TGTGCCAGCAGTTCGCTCAATAGCAATCAGCCCCAGCATTTT
NA	NA	TRBV27	TRBJ2-7	CASSLIWGRAYEQYF	TGTGCCAGCAGTTTAATCTGGGGGCGCGCCTACGAGCAGTACTTC
TRBD1	NA	TRBV7-2	TRBJ1-2	CASSGDRGRRGYTF	TGTGCCAGCAGCGGAGACAGGGGGCGGCGTGGCTACACCTTC
TRBD2	NA	TRBV4-2	TRBJ2-4	CASSQEVAGRNIQYF	TGTGCCAGCAGCCAAGAGGTAGCGGGCAGAAACATTCAGTACTTC
TRBD2	NA	TRBV27	TRBJ2-7	CASSSVAGAYEQYF	TGTGCCAGCAGCAGTGTGGCGGGAGCCTACGAGCAGTACTTC
NA	NA	TRBV5-1	TRBJ1-5	CASRIDASNQPQHF	TGCGCCAGCCGGATAGACGCTAGCAATCAGCCCCAGCATTTT
TRBD2	NA	TRBV27	TRBJ2-3	CASSSRLAGVTDTQYF	TGTGCCAGCAGTTCACGACTAGCGGGAGTTACAGATACGCAGTATTTT
NA	NA	TRBV28	TRBJ1-1	CASRPRREGEAFF	TGTGCCAGCAGACCCCGAAGGGAAGGTGAAGCTTTCTTT
TRBD1	NA	TRBV6-5	TRBJ2-1	CASRGGQGYNEQFF	TGTGCCAGCAGGGGAGGACAGGGGTACAATGAGCAGTTCTTC
NA	NA	TRBV6-5	TRBJ2-1	CASTASAYNEQFF	TGTGCCAGCACGGCTAGCGCCTACAATGAGCAGTTCTTC
TRBD1	once	TRBV24-1	TRBJ2-1	CATSDRQGMFDEQFF	TGTGCCACCAGTGATAGACAGGGGATGTTCGATGAGCAGTTCTTC
NA	once	TRBV4-1	TRBJ1-1	CASSQVIRTENTEAFF	TGCGCCAGCAGCCAAGTAATCCGGACAGAGAACACTGAAGCTTTCTTT
NA	NA	TRBV30	TRBJ1-6	CAWSRKTPAVSLHF	TGTGCCTGGAGTAGAAAGACCCCAGCCGTGTCCCTCCACTTT
NA	NA	TRBV30	TRBJ2-7	CAWRTPGTSYEQYF	TGTGCCTGGAGGACCCCAGGGACGAGCTACGAGCAGTACTTC